A selection of T cell receptor beta chains follows, all from one sample in a study of blood T cell repertoires in COVID-19. Profiled with immunoSEQ multiplex PCR; TCRdb holds only in-frame clones, not every one. The table has 110,000 to 150,000 clones, 75% to 85% seen once; the top ten hold about 3.2%. Sequencing was performed on peripheral blood. The receptor source for this set is a man aged 45-65 years with acute or convalescent COVID-19. Each CDR3 is given without its conserved first and last residue. The D gene is left open where the match is weak.

TRBV6-1	TRBD1	ASSAQPPTGLVTEAF
TRBV11-3	TRBD2	ATRLAGLTGELF
TRBV18	TRBD2	ASSPPGGGDNEQF
TRBV18	TRBD1	ASSDTGVDYGYT
TRBV9	-	ASSATETTYGYT
TRBV30	-	AWDLDQGRSGGYT
TRBV6-5	TRBD2	ASSYVASGVEQF
TRBV6-5	-	ASRADPGSAEAF
TRBV11-3	TRBD1	ASRDRASPLH
TRBV7-6	TRBD2	ASSSPRAGLAGVYEQY
TRBV5-1	TRBD2	ASSPGVELAGATDTQY
TRBV25-1	TRBD1	ASSESGDRGPYNEQF
TRBV3-1/TRBV3-2	-	ASSPRAGGTDTQY
TRBV18	-	ASSPPAGRHEQY
TRBV6-5	-	ASSYSSGRYT
TRBV12-3/TRBV12-4	TRBD1	ASTLGGGALF
TRBV6-5	TRBD1	ASRPRDRKYYGYT